This T cell receptor (beta chain) was sequenced in a study of tumor-infiltrating lymphocytes in primary liver carcinoma. From around 500 ng of total RNA, TCR beta-specific cDNA was reverse-transcribed using a constant-region primer. Slightly modified ARM-PCR with three nested multiplex PCR rounds yielded TCR beta libraries. Each of the first two PCR rounds ran approximately 11 cycles with TRBV1-TRBV30 forward and C-beta reverse primers. MiXCR, run by TCRdb on the multiplex PCR reads, gives a single entry per CDR3 protein. There are tens of thousands of distinct CDR3 sequences in the sample; 60% to 75% occur only once, and 28% lies in the top ten. Starting material for RNA and DNA co-extraction consisted of about 17-32 mg of unsorted bulk tissue. Resecting the tumor surgically was how the patients' primary liver carcinoma was treated. Five distinct regions per tumor were sampled. In regard to this clonotype: At one end, the junction sequence differs from germline, possibly due to a read error.

This CDR3 has 14 residues. Germline-derived CDR1 and CDR2 are MNHEY and SVGEGT. The chain uses TRBV6-2 or TRBV6-3 and TRBJ2-5; the D gene is possibly TRBD2 (6 bases). The clonotype was recovered from a man aged 40-55 years with primary liver carcinoma and hepatitis B virus infection. The specimen sequenced was liver tumor tissue from sampling region 4. Subset specified: tumor region T4, right-lateral pole. The CDR3 DNA is TGTACCAGCAGTCGTGCGACTAGAATCGAGACCCAGTACTTC. Residues: CTSSRATRIETQYF.